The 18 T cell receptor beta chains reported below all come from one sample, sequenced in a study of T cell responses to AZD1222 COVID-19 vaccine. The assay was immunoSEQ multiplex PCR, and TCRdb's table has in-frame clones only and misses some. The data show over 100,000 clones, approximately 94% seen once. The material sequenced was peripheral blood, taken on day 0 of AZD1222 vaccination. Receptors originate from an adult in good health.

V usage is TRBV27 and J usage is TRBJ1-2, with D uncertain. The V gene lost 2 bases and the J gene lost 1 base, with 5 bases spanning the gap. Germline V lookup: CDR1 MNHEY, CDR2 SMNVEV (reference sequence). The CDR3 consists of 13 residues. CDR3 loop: CASSLKHNYGYTF. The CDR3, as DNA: TGTGCCAGCAGTTTAAAACATAACTATGGCTACACCTTC.

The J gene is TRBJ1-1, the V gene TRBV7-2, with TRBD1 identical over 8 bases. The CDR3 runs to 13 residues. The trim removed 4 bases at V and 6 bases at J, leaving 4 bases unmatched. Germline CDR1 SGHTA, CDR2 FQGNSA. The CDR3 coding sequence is TGTGCCAGCAGCTCCACAGGGGGGTCTGAAGCTTTCTTT. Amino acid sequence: CASSSTGGSEAFF.

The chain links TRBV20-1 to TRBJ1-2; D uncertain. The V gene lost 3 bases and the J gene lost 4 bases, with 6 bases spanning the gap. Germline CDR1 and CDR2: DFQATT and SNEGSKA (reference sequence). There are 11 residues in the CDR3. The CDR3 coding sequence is TGCAGTGCTAGTACCCTCTATGGCTACACCTTC. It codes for CSASTLYGYTF.

CDR3 residues: CASSQTRDREYQPQHF. The DNA for the CDR3 is TGCGCCAGCAGCCAAACCCGGGACAGGGAGTATCAGCCCCAGCATTTT. The genes are TRBV4-1 and TRBJ1-5, with 9 bases aligning to TRBD1. The CDR3 is 16 amino acids. The trim removed 2 bases at V and 5 bases at J, leaving 7 bases unmatched. Germline CDR1 reads MGHRA; CDR2 reads YSYEKL.

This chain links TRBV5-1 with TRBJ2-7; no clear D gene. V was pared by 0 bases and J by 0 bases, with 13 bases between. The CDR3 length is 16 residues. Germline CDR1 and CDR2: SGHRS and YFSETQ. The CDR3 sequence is CASSLDPAPSSYEQYF. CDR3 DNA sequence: TGCGCCAGCAGCTTGGACCCAGCGCCGAGCTCCTACGAGCAGTACTTC.

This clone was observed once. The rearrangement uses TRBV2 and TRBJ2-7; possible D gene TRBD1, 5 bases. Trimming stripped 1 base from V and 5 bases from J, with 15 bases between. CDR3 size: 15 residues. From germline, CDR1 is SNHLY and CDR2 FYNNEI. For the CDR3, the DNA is TGTGCCAGCAGTGAAGAAGGGGCCAGTACGGACGAGCAGTACTTC. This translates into CASSEEGASTDEQYF.

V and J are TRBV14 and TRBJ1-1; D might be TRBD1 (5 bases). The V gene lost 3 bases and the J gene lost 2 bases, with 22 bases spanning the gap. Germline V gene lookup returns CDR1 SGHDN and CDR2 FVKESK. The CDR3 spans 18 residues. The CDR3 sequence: CASSHAPGRRETNTEAFF. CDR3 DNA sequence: TGTGCCAGCAGCCATGCACCGGGACGGAGGGAAACAAACACTGAAGCTTTCTTT.

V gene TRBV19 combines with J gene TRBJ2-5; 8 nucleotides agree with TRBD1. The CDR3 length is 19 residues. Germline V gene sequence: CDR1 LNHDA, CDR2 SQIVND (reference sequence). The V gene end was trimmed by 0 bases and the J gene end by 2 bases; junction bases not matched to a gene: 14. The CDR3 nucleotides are TGTGCCAGTAGTATAGAGGGCCAGGGGGCGCTTTGGTGTCAAGAGACCCAGTACTTC. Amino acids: CASSIEGQGALWCQETQYF.

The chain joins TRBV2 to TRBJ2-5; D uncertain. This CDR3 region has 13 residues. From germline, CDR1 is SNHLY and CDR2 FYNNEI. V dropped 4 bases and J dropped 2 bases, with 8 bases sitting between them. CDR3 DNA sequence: TGTGCCAGCAGTGGTTACATACAAGAGACCCAGTACTTC. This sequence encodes CASSGYIQETQYF.

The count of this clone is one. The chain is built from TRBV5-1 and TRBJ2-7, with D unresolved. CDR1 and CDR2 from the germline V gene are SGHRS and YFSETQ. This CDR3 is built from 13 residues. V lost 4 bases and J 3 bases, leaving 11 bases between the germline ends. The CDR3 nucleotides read TGCGCCAGCAGCCGGCAGCCTAACTACGAGCAGTACTTC. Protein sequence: CASSRQPNYEQYF.

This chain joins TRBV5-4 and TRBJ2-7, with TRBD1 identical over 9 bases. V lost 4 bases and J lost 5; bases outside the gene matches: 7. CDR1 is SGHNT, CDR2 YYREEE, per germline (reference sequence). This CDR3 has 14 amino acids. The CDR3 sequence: CASSLPGQGNEQYF. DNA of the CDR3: TGTGCCAGCAGCCTACCGGGACAGGGAAACGAGCAGTACTTC.

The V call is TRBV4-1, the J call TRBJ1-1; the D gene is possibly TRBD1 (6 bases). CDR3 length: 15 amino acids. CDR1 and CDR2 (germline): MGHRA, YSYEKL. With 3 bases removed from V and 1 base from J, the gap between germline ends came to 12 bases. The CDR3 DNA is TGCGCCAGCAGCCAGGCTGGGACACAGAACACTGAAGCTTTCTTT. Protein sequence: CASSQAGTQNTEAFF.

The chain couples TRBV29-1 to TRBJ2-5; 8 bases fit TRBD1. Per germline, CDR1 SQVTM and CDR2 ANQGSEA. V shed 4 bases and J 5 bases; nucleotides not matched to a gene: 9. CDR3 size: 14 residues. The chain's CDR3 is CSVAGQAVRETQYF. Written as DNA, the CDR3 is TGCAGCGTTGCGGGACAGGCGGTTCGGGAGACCCAGTACTTC.

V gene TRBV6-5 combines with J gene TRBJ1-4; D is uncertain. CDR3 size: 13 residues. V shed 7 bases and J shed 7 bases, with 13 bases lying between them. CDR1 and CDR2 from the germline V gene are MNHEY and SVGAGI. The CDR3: CASTELYVEKLFF. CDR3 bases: TGTGCCAGCACCGAACTATACGTTGAAAAACTGTTTTTT.

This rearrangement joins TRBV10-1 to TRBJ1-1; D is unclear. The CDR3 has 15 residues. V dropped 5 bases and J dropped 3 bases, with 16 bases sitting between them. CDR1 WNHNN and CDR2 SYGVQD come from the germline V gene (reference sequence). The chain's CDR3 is CASSRSFGADTEAFF. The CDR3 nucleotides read TGCGCCAGCAGTCGGTCTTTTGGAGCGGACACTGAAGCTTTCTTT.

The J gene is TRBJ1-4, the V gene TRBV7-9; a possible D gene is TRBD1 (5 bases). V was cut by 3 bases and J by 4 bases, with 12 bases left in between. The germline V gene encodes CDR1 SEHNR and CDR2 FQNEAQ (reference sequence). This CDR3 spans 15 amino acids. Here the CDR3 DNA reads TGTGCCAGCAGCTTTCGGGCAGGGAGTAATGAAAAACTGTTTTTT. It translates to CASSFRAGSNEKLFF.

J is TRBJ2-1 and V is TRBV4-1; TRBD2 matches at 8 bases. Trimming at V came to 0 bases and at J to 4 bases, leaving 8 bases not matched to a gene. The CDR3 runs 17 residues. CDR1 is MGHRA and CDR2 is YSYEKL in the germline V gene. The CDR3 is CASSQDSQAGAYNEQFF. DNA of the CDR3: TGCGCCAGCAGCCAAGATTCGCAAGCGGGAGCTTACAATGAGCAGTTCTTC.

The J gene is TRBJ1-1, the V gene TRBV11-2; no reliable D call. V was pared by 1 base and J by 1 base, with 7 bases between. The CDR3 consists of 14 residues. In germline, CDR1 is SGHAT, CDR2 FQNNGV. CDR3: CASSLVAGNTEAFF. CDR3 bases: TGTGCCAGCAGCTTAGTTGCGGGGAACACTGAAGCTTTCTTT.